The 25 T cell receptor beta chains in this list originate from one sample, sequenced in a study of T cells after yellow fever vaccination. A single record per CDR3 protein comes from TCRdb applying MiXCR to the 5' RACE reads. The sample shows approximately 300,000 distinct CDR3 sequences, around 11% of them seen only once. Material: CD4+ T cells sorted from PBMCs, obtained 45 days after the yellow fever booster vaccination. The origin of the receptors is a man aged 18 to 29 who received the YFV17D yellow fever vaccine.

This chain links TRBV4-3 with TRBJ2-2, with 7 positions matching TRBD1. After removal of 3 bases from V and 5 bases from J, the junction contained 12 bases not matched to a gene. Germline CDR1 LGHNA, CDR2 YSLEER. The CDR3 is 17 residues long. The CDR3: CASSQTLDRVRTGELFF. CDR3 in DNA: TGCGCCAGCAGCCAGACACTCGACAGGGTTCGGACCGGGGAGCTGTTTTTT.

This clonotype was seen a handful of times. The rearrangement links TRBV5-6 to TRBJ1-1, with 7 nucleotides matching TRBD1. Germline CDR1 SGHDT, CDR2 YYEEEE. This CDR3 spans 15 amino acids. After removal of 1 base from V and 2 bases from J, the junction contained 5 bases not matched to a gene. The CDR3 bases are TGTGCCAGCAGCTTGATTGACAGGGTTAACACTGAAGCTTTCTTT. This codes for CASSLIDRVNTEAFF.

The chain couples TRBV12-3 or TRBV12-4 to TRBJ1-2; a possible D gene is TRBD1 (6 bases). The length of the CDR3 is 14 residues. V lost 6 bases and J lost 7, with 18 bases in between. The CDR3: CASSPTGPQGGYTF. CDR3 coding DNA: TGTGCCAGCAGCCCCACAGGGCCTCAGGGTGGCTACACCTTC.

The rearrangement joins TRBV25-1 to TRBJ1-1, with unresolved D. The CDR3 is 14 amino acids. The V end lost 3 bases, the J end lost 4 bases, and 12 bases lay between the germline ends. Germline CDR1 MGHDK, CDR2 SYGVNS. CDR3 DNA sequence: TGTGCCAGCAGTGACTCGCAGTACGGCACTGAAGCTTTCTTT. This sequence encodes CASSDSQYGTEAFF.

In this sample, this clonotype turned up a few times. The chain has TRBV7-9 and TRBJ1-1; maybe TRBD1 (5 bases). Germline V lookup: CDR1 SEHNR, CDR2 FQNEAQ (reference sequence). This CDR3 is 15 amino acids long. V was shortened by 0 bases and J by 4 bases, with 12 bases between the two germline ends. The CDR3 nucleotides read TGTGCCAGCAGCTTAGCTCACGGGGGATTCACTGAAGCTTTCTTT. It yields the protein CASSLAHGGFTEAFF.

This clonotype was detected a few times. The genes are TRBV28 and TRBJ1-6, with D hard to call. Per germline, CDR1 MDHEN and CDR2 SYDVKM. V shed 3 bases and J shed 5 bases, with 11 bases lying between them. CDR3 length equals 15 residues. The CDR3 DNA reads TGTGCCAGCAGTTTGGTTCGGGCAAATAATTCACCCCTCCACTTT. This codes for CASSLVRANNSPLHF.

This clonotype has a count of ten or more. The chain recombines TRBV3-1 with TRBJ2-7; TRBD2 agrees at 8 bases. Germline V gene lookup returns CDR1 LGHDT and CDR2 YNNKEL (reference sequence). After removal of 2 bases from V and 3 bases from J, the junction contained 3 bases not matched to a gene. This CDR3 contains 14 residues. The CDR3, as DNA: TGTGCCAGCAGCCAAACTAGCGGTGTCTACGAGCAGTACTTC. It translates to CASSQTSGVYEQYF.

The V gene is TRBV20-1, the J gene TRBJ2-3; no firm D call. Germline V lookup: CDR1 DFQATT, CDR2 SNEGSKA (reference sequence). The CDR3 consists of 11 residues. V gave up 6 bases and J gave up 3 bases, with 7 bases separating them. In DNA form, the CDR3 reads TGCAGTGCGCCTGGGACAGATACGCAGTATTTT. Protein product: CSAPGTDTQYF.

This clonotype was detected ten times or more. The genes are TRBV7-3 and TRBJ2-5; 11 positions match TRBD2. Trimming cost V 4 bases and J 5 bases; bases outside gene matches: 6. The CDR3 is made up of 15 amino acids. The V gene's germline CDR1 is SGHTA and CDR2 FQGTGA. The CDR3 bases are TGTGCCAGCAGCTATAGCGGGGGGGCAATGGAGACCCAGTACTTC. Protein: CASSYSGGAMETQYF.

At least ten counts were recorded for this clonotype. The chain has TRBV5-1 and TRBJ2-1; D call uncertain. The CDR3 runs 12 residues. Germline V lookup: CDR1 SGHRS, CDR2 YFSETQ. The germline V and J ends were trimmed by 2 bases and 9 bases, with 9 bases remaining between them. In nucleotides, the CDR3 is TGCGCCAGCAGCTTCCCAGTCGGTGAGCAGTTCTTC. Its translation is CASSFPVGEQFF.

This chain joins TRBV7-2 and TRBJ1-3; weak D call: TRBD1 (5 bases). The CDR3 is 14 amino acids. Germline values: CDR1 SGHTA, CDR2 FQGNSA. V was cut by 5 bases and J by 1 base, with 9 bases left in between. CDR3 in amino acids: CASSQQESGNTIYF. The CDR3 DNA sequence: TGTGCCAGCAGCCAACAGGAGTCTGGAAACACCATATATTTT. Full variable domain (remainder filled in from reference TRBV7-2 and TRBJ1-3): GAGVSQSPSNKVTEKGKDVELRCDPISGHTALYWYRQSLGQGLEFLIYFQGNSAPDKSGLPSDRFSAERTGGSVSTLTIQRTQQEDSAVYLCASSQQESGNTIYFGEGSWLTVV.

This rearrangement joins TRBV5-1 to TRBJ1-1; 7 bases are a match to TRBD1. The junction had 5 bases not matched to a gene; V was cut back by 5 bases and J by 7 bases. The CDR3 spans 12 residues. Per germline, CDR1 SGHRS and CDR2 YFSETQ. CDR3 in amino acids: CASSGTDLEAFF. The DNA for the CDR3 is TGCGCCAGCAGTGGGACAGACCTTGAAGCTTTCTTT.

The chain recombines TRBV7-9 with TRBJ2-5, with D possibly matching TRBD1 (5 bases). The CDR3 runs 11 residues. Germline V lookup: CDR1 SEHNR, CDR2 FQNEAQ (reference sequence). Trimming removed 5 bases at V and 5 bases at J, with 6 bases between. The CDR3 nucleotides are TGTGCCAGCAGCGACAGCGAGACCCAGTACTTC. Protein sequence: CASSDSETQYF.

V gene TRBV4-2 combines with J gene TRBJ2-3; D call uncertain. V lost 1 base and J lost 0, with 17 bases in between. Germline CDR1 reads LGHNA; CDR2 reads YNFKEQ. The CDR3 consists of 18 residues. The CDR3 bases are TGTGCCAGCAGCCAAGCCGCTGGGGTACCCTATAGCACAGATACGCAGTATTTT. Translating it yields CASSQAAGVPYSTDTQYF.

The CDR3 sequence: CASSQARGRRETQYF. CDR3 DNA: TGCGCCAGCAGCCAAGCCAGGGGCCGACGGGAGACCCAGTACTTC. The chain uses TRBV4-3 and TRBJ2-5, with a possible D match to TRBD1 (6 bases). The germline gives CDR1 LGHNA, CDR2 YSLEER. Trimming pared 1 base from V and 5 bases from J, leaving 14 bases between. This CDR3 has 15 residues.

This clonotype was seen a handful of times. The chain combines TRBV7-2 with TRBJ1-2, with D unclear. The V gene's germline CDR1 is SGHTA and CDR2 FQGNSA. The CDR3 spans 17 residues. The V end was cut by 1 base, the J end by 2 bases, with 17 bases between. CDR3 amino acids: CASSLVFSGSGNYGYTF. The CDR3 region has the DNA TGTGCCAGCAGCTTAGTGTTTTCCGGGTCGGGAAACTATGGCTACACCTTC.

This clonotype was counted between two and nine times. Here the CDR3 DNA reads TGTGCCATCAGTGAACAGGGGAAGGTGACCTACAATGAGCAGTTCTTC. Translation gives CAISEQGKVTYNEQFF. The chain combines TRBV10-3 with TRBJ2-1, with TRBD1 identical over 7 bases. This CDR3 region has 16 residues. With 3 bases clipped from V and 2 bases from J, the junction kept 7 bases outside the gene matches. CDR1 is ENHRY, CDR2 SYGVKD, per germline.

The rearrangement uses TRBV12-3 or TRBV12-4 and TRBJ1-1, with 10 bases matching TRBD1. After removal of 5 bases from V and 5 bases from J, the junction contained 8 bases not matched to a gene. The CDR3 loop spans 15 amino acids. CDR3 sequence (DNA): TGTGCCAGCAGTGTGACAGGGGGCGGGTATACTGAAGCTTTCTTT. This sequence encodes CASSVTGGGYTEAFF.

V usage is TRBV5-1 and J usage is TRBJ2-3; no clear D gene. The CDR3 runs 12 residues. Trimming left V 4 bases short and J 8 bases short, with 11 bases between. Germline V gene data show CDR1 as SGHRS and CDR2 as YFSETQ. CDR3 coding DNA: TGCGCCAGCAGCACATTAGATGGTACGCAGTATTTT. Its translation is CASSTLDGTQYF.

The genes are TRBV4-1 and TRBJ2-6; D is possibly TRBD1 (6 bases). The CDR3 has 19 amino acids. The germline CDR1 and CDR2 sequences are MGHRA and YSYEKL. V shed 0 bases and J shed 1 base, with 16 bases lying between them. CDR3 residues: CASSQDALGAGSGANVLTF. CDR3 DNA: TGCGCCAGCAGCCAAGATGCTCTGGGGGCAGGATCTGGGGCCAACGTCCTGACTTTC.

V usage is TRBV7-2 and J usage is TRBJ1-2; D gene ambiguous. Germline V gives CDR1 SGHTA, CDR2 FQGNSA. This CDR3 has 15 amino acids. V lost 5 bases to trimming and J lost 0 bases, with 13 bases between them. CDR3: CASSQKPAANYGYTF. CDR3 sequence (DNA): TGTGCCAGCAGCCAGAAGCCGGCAGCTAACTATGGCTACACCTTC.

For the CDR3, the DNA is TGTGCCAGCACTACAGGGGCCGCCGGGGAGCTGTTTTTT. Its protein product is CASTTGAAGELFF. V gene TRBV12-3 or TRBV12-4 combines with J gene TRBJ2-2; 7 bases align to TRBD1. This CDR3 spans 13 amino acids. J gave up 6 bases and V 7 bases, and 5 bases lay outside the gene matches.

This clonotype was recorded many times. DNA for the CDR3: TGTGCCAGCAGCGTAGGCGACGGACTTGGGCCCCAGCATTTT. Translation: CASSVGDGLGPQHF. The chain joins TRBV9 to TRBJ1-5; D call uncertain. The germline gives CDR1 SGDLS, CDR2 YYNGEE. V dropped 0 bases and J dropped 9 bases, with 13 bases sitting between them. CDR3 length: 14 residues.

The V gene is TRBV10-1, the J gene TRBJ2-7, with D tentatively TRBD1 or TRBD2 (5 bases each). The CDR3 spans 12 residues. Trimming shortened V by 2 bases and J by 9 bases, and 11 bases separated the two germline ends. Germline CDR1 is WNHNN and CDR2 is SYGVQD (reference sequence). The CDR3 loop is CASSEGGRGQYF. The CDR3 region has the DNA TGCGCCAGCAGTGAGGGGGGACGCGGGCAGTACTTC.

This clonotype turned up a few times. V usage is TRBV5-8 and J usage is TRBJ2-5; TRBD1 might be the D (6 bases). The length of the CDR3 is 16 residues. CDR1 SGHTS and CDR2 YDEGEE come from the germline V gene. Trimming took 0 bases from V and 1 from J, leaving 13 bases between them. The CDR3 region has the DNA TGTGCCAGCAGCTTGGGGCAGGGGCCACGCCAAGAGACCCAGTACTTC. This gives the protein CASSLGQGPRQETQYF.